This paragraph covers one TCR beta chain sequence. What it binds is unknown. The PCR used 60 Vbeta and 13 Jbeta primers. Profiled with immunoSEQ multiplex PCR; TCRdb holds only in-frame clones, not every one. The sample lists roughly 100,000 clones; around four fifths were seen once. This CDR3 contains 15 residues. V lost 4 bases to trimming and J lost 9 bases; unmatched junction nucleotides: 13. Germline CDR1 SGDLS, CDR2 YYNGEE. Donors sampled were nominally healthy, though unrecorded immune exposures were likely. The data derive from a study of cytomegalovirus exposure and HLA in healthy donors. Study details: Within the Caucasian-associated ancestry cluster were approximately 77% of the approximately 400 genotyped donors. General study findings and limits: Most subjects' HLA-A and HLA-B alleles were reportedly predicted from TCR beta sequences.

Sequencing used PBMCs. The chain employs TRBV9 and TRBJ1-5; 7 bases are shared with TRBD1. This receptor was obtained from a woman between 35 and 50 years old in good health and CMV-seropositive. The CDR3 sequence: CASSRRDSVGGPQHF. The CDR3 coding sequence is TGTGCCAGCAGCCGCCGGGACAGCGTAGGAGGGCCCCAGCATTTT.